Listed here are 25 T cell receptor beta chains from one sample, sequenced in a study of technical replicates of blood from a handful of donors. Profiling relied on immunoSEQ multiplex PCR, and the TCRdb table lists in-frame clones only, not all of them. This sample has 60,000 to 80,000 clones, with just over 90% found just once. Material for sequencing was PBMCs. These receptors were collected from a human donor in good health. Some clones in this sample may be carry-over from other donors' samples.

The V and J genes are TRBV7-8 and TRBJ2-5, with a tentative D call TRBD2 (6 bases). The CDR3 covers 19 residues. The V and J ends lost 4 bases and 1 base respectively, with 25 bases between them. Germline values: CDR1 SGHVS, CDR2 FQNEAQ. CDR3: CASSSSLLPTGTFQETQYF. Written as DNA, the CDR3 is TGTGCCAGCAGCTCCTCTTTACTCCCTACCGGGACTTTCCAAGAGACCCAGTACTTC.

The rearrangement links TRBV4-2 to TRBJ2-2; D is ambiguous. The V and J ends lost 0 bases and 5 bases respectively, with 13 bases between them. The CDR3 has 16 residues. Germline CDR1 is LGHNA and CDR2 is YNFKEQ. The CDR3 protein is CASSQDSGVSTGELFF. The CDR3 DNA follows: TGTGCCAGCAGCCAAGATTCCGGAGTGAGTACCGGGGAGCTGTTTTTT.

The gene calls are TRBV5-4 and TRBJ1-2; D gene unclear. This CDR3 spans 16 amino acids. V lost 0 bases and J lost 2, with 14 bases in between. The V gene's germline CDR1 is SGHNT and CDR2 YYREEE (reference sequence). The CDR3 sequence is CASSLEGGRTNYGYTF. For the CDR3, the DNA is TGTGCCAGCAGCTTGGAAGGCGGCAGAACAAACTATGGCTACACCTTC.

Comment on this clone: The junction does not match germline at one end; this may be a read error. The V call is TRBV2, the J call TRBJ2-7, with 11 bases fitting TRBD2. CDR1 and CDR2 from the germline V gene are SNHLY and FYNNEI. CDR3 length equals 12 residues. The CDR3 nucleotides read TGTGCCAGCAGTGAATCTAGCGGGGGGTGGAACTTC. Protein sequence: CASSESSGGWNF. Full variable domain (rest looked up from reference TRBV2 and TRBJ2-7): EPEVTQTPSHQVTQMGQEVILRCVPISNHLYFYWYRQILGQKVEFLVSFYNNEISEKSEIFDDQFSVERPDGSNFTLKIRSTKLEDSAMYFCASSESSGGWNFGPGTRLTVT.

J is TRBJ2-7 and V is TRBV28, with D perhaps TRBD2 (6 bases). Germline V gene lookup returns CDR1 MDHEN and CDR2 SYDVKM. Trimming took off 5 bases at V and 0 bases at J, with 11 bases between the two ends. The CDR3 totals 14 residues. The CDR3 region has the DNA TGTGCCAGCAGTCCTGGGGGGTCCTCCTACGAGCAGTACTTC. Encoded protein: CASSPGGSSYEQYF. The complete variable domain, with remaining parts taken from reference TRBV28 and TRBJ2-7, reads DVKVTQSSRYLVKRTGEKVFLECVQDMDHENMFWYRQDPGLGLRLIYFSYDVKMKEKGDIPEGYSVSREKKERFSLILESASTNQTSMYLCASSPGGSSYEQYFGPGTRLTVT.

The chain joins TRBV5-1 to TRBJ2-7, with TRBD1 matching over 9 bases. V gave up 4 bases and J gave up 6 bases; unmatched junction bases: 5. Germline assignment: CDR1 SGHRS and CDR2 YFSETQ. This CDR3 contains 13 residues. CDR3 sequence: CASSAGQGGEQYF. CDR3 DNA sequence: TGCGCCAGCAGCGCGGGACAGGGCGGCGAGCAGTACTTC.

For the CDR3, the DNA is TGTGCCTGGAGCGTTAAAGCGGGAGGCAATGAGCAGTTCTTC. This encodes CAWSVKAGGNEQFF. The chain links TRBV30 to TRBJ2-1; 9 bases match TRBD2. CDR1 is GTSNPN and CDR2 is SVGIG in the germline V gene (reference sequence). J gave up 6 bases and V 3 bases, and 6 bases lay outside the gene matches. The CDR3 length is 14 residues.

This clone was counted once. Other nucleotide sequences in the sample specify the same CDR3. The chain combines TRBV6-6 with TRBJ1-1; 8 bases are shared with TRBD1. This CDR3 has 13 amino acids. V was pared by 3 bases and J by 4 bases, with 1 base of the junction left unmatched. The germline gives CDR1 MNHNY, CDR2 SVGAGI (reference sequence). CDR3 bases: TGTGCCAGCAGTTATGGACAGGGCACTGAAGCTTTCTTT. The encoded protein is CASSYGQGTEAFF.

The chain combines TRBV7-9 with TRBJ2-5; TRBD2 agrees at 8 bases. Germline-derived CDR1 and CDR2 are SEHNR and FQNEAQ (reference sequence). The CDR3 has 16 residues. The V segment lost 5 bases and the J segment 4 bases; nucleotides outside the gene matches: 12. CDR3: CASSPIVRGGLETQYF. Written as DNA, the CDR3 is TGTGCCAGCAGCCCCATAGTACGGGGGGGGCTAGAGACCCAGTACTTC.

This clone appeared a few times. The chain employs TRBV19 and TRBJ2-1, with 10 positions matching TRBD2. The J segment lost 2 bases and the V segment lost 1 base, leaving 8 bases of the junction unmatched. The V gene's germline CDR1 is LNHDA and CDR2 SQIVND (reference sequence). This CDR3 contains 18 residues. CDR3 in DNA: TGTGCCAGTAGTATAGGTGCGTTTAGCGGGAGGCCCTACAATGAGCAGTTCTTC. Protein sequence: CASSIGAFSGRPYNEQFF.

V is TRBV6-6 and J is TRBJ2-7; 8 bases fit TRBD1. Germline CDR1 MNHNY, CDR2 SVGAGI (reference sequence). This CDR3 region has 15 residues. J gave up 1 base and V 9 bases, and 11 bases lay outside the gene matches. CDR3 sequence (DNA): TGTGCCAGTCAGGGGGCAGGGGGAAGGTCCTACGAGCAGTACTTC. This encodes CASQGAGGRSYEQYF.

The chain is built from TRBV19 and TRBJ2-3; 9 nucleotides match TRBD2. The CDR3 runs to 15 residues. Germline loops: CDR1 LNHDA, CDR2 SQIVND (reference sequence). Trimming took 4 bases from V and 1 from J; bases not matched to a gene: 3. This CDR3 reads CASSTKRGGTDTQYF. The CDR3 DNA follows: TGTGCCAGTAGTACCAAGCGGGGGGGCACAGATACGCAGTATTTT. Looking up the rest from reference TRBV19 and TRBJ2-3 gives the full variable domain: DGGITQSPKYLFRKEGQNVTLSCEQNLNHDAMYWYRQDPGQGLRLIYYSQIVNDFQKGDIAEGYSVSREKKESFPLTVTSAQKNPTAFYLCASSTKRGGTDTQYFGPGTRLTVL.

In regard to this clone: Other nucleotide sequences from this sample produce the same CDR3. The rearrangement links TRBV6-5 to TRBJ1-2, with D possibly being TRBD1 (6 bases). The CDR3 sequence is 13 residues long. Germline V CDR1 and CDR2: MNHEY, SVGAGI. V was shortened by 6 bases and J by 5 bases, with 13 bases between the two germline ends. The CDR3 sequence is CASRTTGNYGYTF. For the CDR3, the DNA is TGTGCCAGCAGAACTACAGGGAATTATGGCTACACCTTC.

The V gene is TRBV29-1, the J gene TRBJ2-7, with D tentatively TRBD1 (8 bases). The V gene's germline CDR1 is SQVTM and CDR2 ANQGSEA. The CDR3 loop spans 13 amino acids. The ends were cut back, 7 bases at V and 8 bases at J, with 21 bases in the middle. The CDR3 nucleotides read TGCAGCGGCGCGGGGGACAGGCGAGGACAGCAGTACTTC. Translated: CSGAGDRRGQQYF.

The V call is TRBV5-1, the J call TRBJ2-1, with 13 nucleotides matching TRBD2. V lost 4 bases and J lost 7; bases outside the gene matches: 14. Germline loops: CDR1 SGHRS, CDR2 YFSETQ. The CDR3 has 18 residues. The DNA of the CDR3 is TGCGCCAGCAGCGCTGCGACTAGCGGGGGGCCTAGTGGGAATGAGCAGTTCTTC. Its translation: CASSAATSGGPSGNEQFF.

The rearrangement uses TRBV7-2 and TRBJ2-1; a weak D match, TRBD2 (6 bases). The CDR3 is 15 residues long. The germline gives CDR1 SGHTA, CDR2 FQGNSA. V was cut by 2 bases and J by 4 bases, with 12 bases left in between. The CDR3 loop reads CASSLRRAAYNEQFF. The CDR3 DNA sequence: TGTGCCAGCAGCTTAAGGAGGGCCGCATACAATGAGCAGTTCTTC.

The CDR3 nucleotides read TGCGCCAGCAGCCAAACTCTAATTACCCGGGACACTGAAGCTTTCTTT. Its translation: CASSQTLITRDTEAFF. The chain recombines TRBV4-1 with TRBJ1-1, with D uncertain. V was shortened by 2 bases and J by 3 bases, with 16 bases between the two germline ends. CDR3 size: 16 residues. The germline CDR1 and CDR2 sequences are MGHRA and YSYEKL.

This clone was picked up a small number of times. The V and J genes are TRBV15 and TRBJ1-2; 10 bases fit TRBD1. V was clipped by 1 base and J by 5 bases; unmatched bases: 4. Per germline, CDR1 LNHNV and CDR2 YYDKDF (reference sequence). CDR3 length equals 15 residues. As DNA, the CDR3 is TGTGCCACCAGCAGAGGACAGGGGGCCGGGTATGGCTACACCTTC. This gives the protein CATSRGQGAGYGYTF.

The chain has TRBV7-3 and TRBJ2-3; D uncertain. Per the germline V gene, CDR1 is SGHTA and CDR2 is FQGTGA. The CDR3 has 14 amino acids. V shed 5 bases and J shed 5 bases, with 14 bases lying between them. CDR3 nucleotides: TGTGCCAGCAGCCCGTCACCCTCGGTAGATACGCAGTATTTT. This codes for CASSPSPSVDTQYF.

The V and J genes are TRBV27 and TRBJ2-6; D gene ambiguous. This CDR3 is built from 16 residues. Germline CDR1 and CDR2: MNHEY and SMNVEV (reference sequence). Trimming pared 6 bases from V and 2 bases from J, leaving 14 bases between. CDR3 sequence: CASSVFIGTGANVLTF. Written as DNA, the CDR3 is TGTGCCAGCAGCGTTTTTATCGGTACTGGGGCCAACGTCCTGACTTTC.

This sequence joins TRBV7-9 and TRBJ1-5; a possible D gene is TRBD1 (6 bases). Looked up from germline, CDR1 is SEHNR and CDR2 is FQNEAQ (reference sequence). The CDR3 loop spans 16 amino acids. Trimming took 2 bases from V and 4 from J, leaving 15 bases between them. Here the CDR3 reads CASSLLTGGDNQPQHF. In DNA form, the CDR3 reads TGTGCCAGCAGCTTACTTACGGGGGGCGATAATCAGCCCCAGCATTTT.

The chain has TRBV29-1 and TRBJ2-7, with 8 bases fitting TRBD1. This CDR3 is built from 13 residues. V was pared by 7 bases and J by 3 bases, with 8 bases of the junction left unmatched. Looked up from germline, CDR1 is SQVTM and CDR2 is ANQGSEA. In nucleotides, the CDR3 is TGCAGCGCCCGAAGGACAGGGAACTACGAGCAGTACTTC. This codes for CSARRTGNYEQYF.

The chain uses TRBV6-5 and TRBJ2-7, with TRBD2 identical over 10 bases. Germline V gene lookup returns CDR1 MNHEY and CDR2 SVGAGI. V was clipped by 10 bases and J by 5 bases; unmatched bases: 8. The CDR3 runs to 13 residues. The CDR3 is CATKAGGLNEQYF. The CDR3 coding sequence is TGTGCCACCAAAGCGGGGGGGCTGAACGAGCAGTACTTC.

This clone was counted once. The chain links TRBV9 to TRBJ2-7, with 8 bases that match TRBD2. Looked up from germline, CDR1 is SGDLS and CDR2 is YYNGEE. This CDR3 region has 15 residues. V was clipped by 0 bases and J by 3 bases; unmatched bases: 5. CDR3 sequence reads: CASSVASGGDYEQYF. CDR3 bases: TGTGCCAGCAGCGTAGCTTCGGGAGGGGACTACGAGCAGTACTTC.

The gene calls are TRBV10-3 and TRBJ2-5, with 7 positions matching TRBD2. CDR1 is ENHRY, CDR2 SYGVKD, per germline. The CDR3 has 16 residues. V trimming: 0 bases; J trimming: 2 bases; junction bases outside the gene matches: 6. The CDR3 DNA sequence: TGTGCCATCAGTGAGTCGAGCGGGGCGGGACAAGAGACCCAGTACTTC. It is translated as CAISESSGAGQETQYF.